The 25 T cell receptor beta chains listed next were all sequenced from one sample in a study of blood T cell repertoires in COVID-19. The table came from immunoSEQ multiplex PCR; TCRdb's copy has only in-frame clones and leaves some out. The data hold 150,000 to 200,000 clones, with about nine tenths observed a single time. The specimen sequenced was peripheral blood. These receptors came from a man in his sixties or seventies with active or convalescent COVID-19.

The chain uses TRBV28 and TRBJ2-1; TRBD2 matches at 14 bases. This CDR3 has 16 amino acids. V lost 6 bases to trimming and J lost 5 bases; unmatched junction nucleotides: 6. The germline V gene encodes CDR1 MDHEN and CDR2 SYDVKM. CDR3 coding DNA: TGTGCCAGCAGAAAGGGACTAGCGGGAGTCCACAATGAGCAGTTCTTC. Amino acids: CASRKGLAGVHNEQFF. The whole variable domain, remainder taken from reference TRBV28 and TRBJ2-1, is DVKVTQSSRYLVKRTGEKVFLECVQDMDHENMFWYRQDPGLGLRLIYFSYDVKMKEKGDIPEGYSVSREKKERFSLILESASTNQTSMYLCASRKGLAGVHNEQFFGPGTRLTVL.

The chain combines TRBV12-2 with TRBJ2-3; no DNA check was done on the table's D call, TRBD2. TRBV12-2 is a documented pseudogene. CDR3 length: 16 amino acids. The DNA of the CDR3 is TGTGCAAGTCGCTTAGTGCTAGCGGGAGTGGGAGATACGCAGTATTTT. It is translated as CASRLVLAGVGDTQYF.

J is TRBJ1-4 and V is TRBV28; 7 bases are a match to TRBD1. The CDR3 length is 15 residues. Germline-derived CDR1 and CDR2 are MDHEN and SYDVKM. Germline trimming cut 2 bases from V and 0 bases from J; bases unmatched to any gene: 0. CDR3 loop: CASSLGQATNEKLFF. For the CDR3, the DNA is TGTGCCAGCAGTTTAGGACAGGCAACTAATGAAAAACTGTTTTTT.

This rearrangement joins TRBV2 to TRBJ2-4; tentative D call: TRBD1 (6 bases). Germline CDR1 reads SNHLY; CDR2 reads FYNNEI. Deletions cut 8 bases from V and 5 bases from J, with 19 bases between. This CDR3 region has 15 residues. CDR3 in DNA: TGTGCCAGCGATATGACAGGCGGGTCCGAAAACATTCAGTACTTC. This codes for CASDMTGGSENIQYF.

Remarks on this clone: This CDR3 is also generated by other DNA sequences in the sample. The chain uses TRBV5-1 and TRBJ2-2; 8 bases align to TRBD1. The CDR3 is 15 amino acids. Germline V gene lookup returns CDR1 SGHRS and CDR2 YFSETQ. V lost 1 base, J lost 3 bases, and 2 bases stayed unmatched. The CDR3 is CASSLQGADTGELFF. The DNA of the CDR3 is TGCGCCAGCAGCTTGCAGGGGGCAGACACCGGGGAGCTGTTTTTT.

The chain couples TRBV29-1 to TRBJ2-1; 10 bases fit TRBD2. CDR3 length: 16 amino acids. V lost 7 bases to trimming and J lost 4 bases; unmatched junction nucleotides: 13. Looked up from germline, CDR1 is SQVTM and CDR2 is ANQGSEA. DNA for the CDR3: TGCAGCGGTCGGCCTAGCGGGAGTCCGGGGTACAATGAGCAGTTCTTC. Translating it yields CSGRPSGSPGYNEQFF.

The chain has TRBV18 and TRBJ1-1, with D possibly being TRBD1 (5 bases). Germline lookup yields CDR1 KGHSH and CDR2 LQKENI. The CDR3 extends over 16 amino acids. Trimming removed 0 bases at V and 0 bases at J, with 11 bases between. CDR3 sequence: CASSPPQGSVNTEAFF. CDR3 sequence (DNA): TGTGCCAGCTCACCACCGCAGGGTTCGGTGAACACTGAAGCTTTCTTT.

In DNA form, the CDR3 reads TGCAGCGCCTTGGGTGGGACTCCATACAATGAGCAGTTCTTC. Translating gives CSALGGTPYNEQFF. The chain combines TRBV29-1 with TRBJ2-1; perhaps TRBD2 as D (6 bases). With 7 bases removed from V and 4 bases from J, the gap between germline ends came to 17 bases. CDR1 is SQVTM and CDR2 is ANQGSEA in the germline V gene. The CDR3 has 14 residues.

The rearrangement links TRBV27 to TRBJ2-2, with 8 bases aligning to TRBD1. J was trimmed by 0 bases and V by 6 bases; bases with no gene match: 3. CDR1 and CDR2 from the germline V gene are MNHEY and SMNVEV (reference sequence). The CDR3 runs to 15 residues. The CDR3 DNA follows: TGTGCCAGCAGGCCACAGGGGGCGAACACCGGGGAGCTGTTTTTT. Translated, it gives CASRPQGANTGELFF.

V gene TRBV6-2 or TRBV6-3 combines with J gene TRBJ2-1; TRBD2 matches at 16 bases. This CDR3 has 16 residues. V trimming: 2 bases; J trimming: 9 bases; junction bases outside the gene matches: 4. The germline V gene encodes CDR1 MNHEY and CDR2 SVGEGT. In nucleotides, the CDR3 is TGTGCCAGCAGTTACCAGGGACTAGCGGGAGGGGGTGAGCAGTTCTTC. Translation gives CASSYQGLAGGGEQFF.

J is TRBJ2-7 and V is TRBV3-1 (or the pseudogene TRBV3-2); D is ambiguous. The CDR3 length is 15 residues. The ends were cut back, 2 bases at V and 0 bases at J, with 11 bases in the middle. Per germline, CDR1 LGHDT and CDR2 YNNKEL (reference sequence). The CDR3 DNA follows: TGTGCCAGCAGCCAAACCACAGATTACTCCTACGAGCAGTACTTC. This codes for CASSQTTDYSYEQYF.

The rearrangement uses TRBV2 and TRBJ2-6; D ambiguous. Germline values: CDR1 SNHLY, CDR2 FYNNEI. V shed 5 bases and J shed 0 bases, with 5 bases lying between them. The CDR3 contains 14 residues. CDR3 amino acids: CASSTVSGANVLTF. The CDR3 bases are TGTGCCAGCAGTACAGTCTCTGGGGCCAACGTCCTGACTTTC.

The rearrangement links TRBV9 to TRBJ2-7; the match to TRBD2 covers 8 bases. The CDR3 length is 15 residues. CDR1 and CDR2 (germline): SGDLS, YYNGEE. The V segment lost 0 bases and the J segment 2 bases; nucleotides outside the gene matches: 4. CDR3 coding DNA: TGTGCCAGCAGCGTAGCGGGGGGGGCTCCCTACGAGCAGTACTTC. Translation: CASSVAGGAPYEQYF.

This chain connects TRBV3-1 (or the pseudogene TRBV3-2) to TRBJ2-3, with 7 nucleotides matching TRBD2. The CDR3 runs to 15 residues. V was pared by 7 bases and J by 4 bases, with 11 bases of the junction left unmatched. Looked up from germline, CDR1 is LGHDT and CDR2 is YNNKEL (reference sequence). As DNA, the CDR3 is TGTGCCAGCACCCAGCGTGGACTAGGACCAGATACGCAGTATTTT. It specifies CASTQRGLGPDTQYF.

The V call is TRBV4-3, the J call TRBJ2-7; the match to TRBD1 covers 7 bases. CDR3 size: 15 residues. Germline-derived CDR1 and CDR2 are LGHNA and YSLEER. V gave up 4 bases and J gave up 5 bases; unmatched junction bases: 11. Written as DNA, the CDR3 is TGCGCCAGCAGCCTACGACAGACAGGGAGAGACGAGCAGTACTTC. This encodes CASSLRQTGRDEQYF.

This chain links TRBV5-8 with TRBJ1-3, with D unresolved. The CDR3 sequence is 15 residues long. V was cut by 0 bases and J by 0 bases, with 7 bases left in between. Per germline, CDR1 SGHTS and CDR2 YDEGEE. CDR3 coding DNA: TGTGCCAGCAGCTTGGCCAGGAACTCTGGAAACACCATATATTTT. Translated: CASSLARNSGNTIYF. The full variable domain, rest sourced from reference TRBV5-8 and TRBJ1-3, is EAGVTQSPTHLIKTRGQQATLRCSPISGHTSVYWYQQALGLGLQFLLWYDEGEERNRGNFPPRFSGRQFPNYSSELNVNALELEDSALYLCASSLARNSGNTIYFGEGSWLTVV.

The chain employs TRBV3-1 (or the pseudogene TRBV3-2) and TRBJ2-7; maybe TRBD1 (6 bases). Trimming removed 4 bases at V and 5 bases at J, with 12 bases between. Germline V CDR1 and CDR2: LGHDT, YNNKEL (reference sequence). This CDR3 spans 13 amino acids. The CDR3, as DNA: TGTGCCAGCAGCCCCTTACAGGGTCACGAGCAGTACTTC. Translated, it gives CASSPLQGHEQYF.

V usage is TRBV10-1 and J usage is TRBJ2-3; no clear D. Trimming left V 4 bases short and J 5 bases short, with 4 bases between. Per germline, CDR1 WNHNN and CDR2 SYGVQD (reference sequence). The CDR3 totals 11 residues. In DNA form, the CDR3 reads TGCGCCAGCAGTGGCGGAGATACGCAGTATTTT. Its translation: CASSGGDTQYF.

This rearrangement joins TRBV28 to TRBJ1-5; 11 bases agree with TRBD1. The CDR3 loop spans 16 amino acids. In germline, CDR1 is MDHEN, CDR2 SYDVKM. Trimming removed 6 bases from V and 7 bases from J; junction bases left unmatched: 11. CDR3 region: CASSHRWGQGGQPQHF. As DNA, the CDR3 is TGTGCCAGCAGCCATCGGTGGGGACAGGGGGGGCAGCCCCAGCATTTT.

The chain links TRBV1 to TRBJ2-7; the table's TRBD1 call for D was not verified on the DNA. TRBV1 is tagged as a pseudogene. This CDR3 comprises 11 residues. DNA of the CDR3: TGCACCAGAGGGGGCGATTCCGAGCAGTACTTC. Translated, it gives CTRGGDSEQYF.

This chain connects TRBV5-1 to TRBJ1-1; D may be TRBD1 (5 bases). Germline V lookup: CDR1 SGHRS, CDR2 YFSETQ. Deletions cut 0 bases from V and 2 bases from J, with 11 bases between. The CDR3 loop spans 15 amino acids. The CDR3 coding sequence is TGCGCCAGCAGCTTGGCGACAGACTTTAACACTGAAGCTTTCTTT. Amino acids: CASSLATDFNTEAFF.

Of note for this clone: Other DNA sequences in this sample translate to the same CDR3. The rearrangement links TRBV21-1 to TRBJ1-5; whether TRBD1, the table's D call, matches the DNA was not checked. TRBV21-1 is an annotated pseudogene. CDR3 size: 19 residues. DNA of the CDR3: TGTGCCAGCAGCAAATCACGAACGTGGAACAGGGGTTGCCATCAGCCCCAGCATTTT. This encodes CASSKSRTWNRGCHQPQHF.

This clone appeared once. The chain links TRBV25-1 to TRBJ2-1, with 8 bases aligning to TRBD1. V was clipped by 3 bases and J by 8 bases; unmatched bases: 9. The CDR3 spans 15 residues. Germline V gene lookup returns CDR1 MGHDK and CDR2 SYGVNS. CDR3 sequence reads: CASSDLAGGLYEQFF. In nucleotides, the CDR3 is TGTGCCAGCAGTGATTTAGCAGGGGGCCTCTATGAGCAGTTCTTC.

This clone occurred once. V and J are TRBV5-1 and TRBJ2-7; a possible D gene is TRBD1 (5 bases). Trimming took 0 bases from V and 3 from J, leaving 19 bases between them. This CDR3 region has 17 residues. Germline CDR1 and CDR2: SGHRS and YFSETQ. CDR3 protein: CASSLGQWVTKNYEQYF. The CDR3 DNA reads as TGCGCCAGCAGCTTGGGACAGTGGGTCACAAAAAACTACGAGCAGTACTTC. Together with reference TRBV5-1 and TRBJ2-7, the CDR3 gives the full variable domain: KAGVTQTPRYLIKTRGQQVTLSCSPISGHRSVSWYQQTPGQGLQFLFEYFSETQRNKGNFPGRFSGRQFSNSRSEMNVSTLELGDSALYLCASSLGQWVTKNYEQYFGPGTRLTVT.

J is TRBJ1-5 and V is TRBV7-2; 9 bases align to TRBD1. Germline trimming cut 3 bases from V and 1 base from J; bases unmatched to any gene: 13. Germline V gene lookup returns CDR1 SGHTA and CDR2 FQGNSA. The CDR3 extends over 19 amino acids. The DNA of the CDR3 is TGTGCCAGCAGCTTGTTTGACAGGGGGAGCTTGGGGAGCAATCAGCCCCAGCATTTT. Translation gives CASSLFDRGSLGSNQPQHF.